Sequencing of this T cell receptor beta chain was carried out in a study of T cells in localized non-small cell lung cancer. Findings and caveats of the study: A median of 57 clones ranked among the top 100 in tumor appeared in adjacent lung. Clonality peaked in uninvolved adjacent lung rather than tumor.

Concerning this clone itself: Its antigen is as yet unknown.

Trimming cost V 3 bases and J 3 bases; bases outside gene matches: 4. Germline V gives CDR1 SNHLY, CDR2 FYNNEI. This CDR3 is built from 14 residues. The protocol was immunoSEQ multiplex PCR, while the TCRdb copy is restricted to in-frame clones and leaves out a portion. The sample lists approximately 25,000 clones, about nine tenths occurring once. The chain uses TRBV2 and TRBJ2-7, with 8 positions matching TRBD2. This material consisted of peripheral blood, taken before any cancer treatment. The sequence came from a woman between 35 and 75 years old with stage I lung adenocarcinoma. Written as DNA, the CDR3 is TGTGCCAGCAGTGAGGGGCTAGCGGGCTACGAGCAGTACTTC. This codes for CASSEGLAGYEQYF.